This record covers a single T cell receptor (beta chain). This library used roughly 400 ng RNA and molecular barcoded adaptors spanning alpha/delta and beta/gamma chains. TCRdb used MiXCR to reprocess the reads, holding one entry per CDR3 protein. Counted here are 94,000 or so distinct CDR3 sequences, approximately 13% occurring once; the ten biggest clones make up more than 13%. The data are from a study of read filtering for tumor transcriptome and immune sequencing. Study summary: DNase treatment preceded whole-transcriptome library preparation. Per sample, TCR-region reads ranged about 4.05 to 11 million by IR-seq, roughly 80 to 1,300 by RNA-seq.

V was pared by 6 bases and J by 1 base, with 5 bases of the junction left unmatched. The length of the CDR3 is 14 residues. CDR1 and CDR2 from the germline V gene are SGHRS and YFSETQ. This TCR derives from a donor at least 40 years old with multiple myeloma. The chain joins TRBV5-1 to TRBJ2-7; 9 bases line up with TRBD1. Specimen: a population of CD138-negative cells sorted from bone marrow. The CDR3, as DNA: TGCGCCAGCAACTCCGGGACAGGGTCCTACGAGCAGTACTTC. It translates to CASNSGTGSYEQYF.